The next 13 T cell receptor beta chains were all read from a single sample in a study of cytomegalovirus exposure and HLA in healthy donors. This PCR relied on a set of 60 Vbeta primers and 13 Jbeta primers. Profiling relied on immunoSEQ multiplex PCR, and the TCRdb table lists in-frame clones only, not all of them. Seen here are under 150,000 clones, 73% observed once, and the top ten hold about an eighth. Specimen: PBMCs. The receptors derive from a human donor in good health.

This chain joins TRBV5-6 and TRBJ2-7; TRBD1 matches 8 bases. The CDR3 runs to 15 residues. CDR1 is SGHDT, CDR2 YYEEEE, per germline. V trimming: 5 bases; J trimming: 6 bases; junction bases outside the gene matches: 13. The CDR3 loop is CASRRTGQDRGEQYF. The CDR3 DNA follows: TGTGCCAGCAGGCGGACAGGGCAGGACCGCGGCGAGCAGTACTTC.

V is TRBV5-4 and J is TRBJ2-3; TRBD1 matches 7 bases. Germline values: CDR1 SGHNT, CDR2 YYREEE (reference sequence). The CDR3 consists of 14 residues. Unmatched junction bases numbered 6, after V lost 5 bases and J lost 3 bases. The CDR3 loop is CASRSGQLTDTQYF. The CDR3 DNA reads as TGTGCCAGCAGATCGGGACAGTTAACAGATACGCAGTATTTT.

This clone turned up a few times. The chain employs TRBV5-8 and TRBJ1-6, with D possibly TRBD1 on 5 matching bases. This CDR3 comprises 16 residues. The germline V gene encodes CDR1 SGHTS and CDR2 YDEGEE. The V gene lost 5 bases and the J gene lost 3 bases, with 15 bases spanning the gap. This CDR3 reads CASRRAGRVYNSPLHF. As DNA, the CDR3 is TGTGCCAGCAGACGGGCAGGGCGCGTCTATAATTCACCCCTCCACTTT. Based on the CDR3 plus reference TRBV5-8 and TRBJ1-6, the full variable domain is EAGVTQSPTHLIKTRGQQATLRCSPISGHTSVYWYQQALGLGLQFLLWYDEGEERNRGNFPPRFSGRQFPNYSSELNVNALELEDSALYLCASRRAGRVYNSPLHFGNGTRLTVT.

The chain carries TRBV6-5 and TRBJ2-2; TRBD1 might be the D (6 bases). CDR1 and CDR2 from the germline V gene are MNHEY and SVGAGI. The CDR3 is 14 residues long. Trimming cost V 4 bases and J 4 bases, with 10 bases left between them. The CDR3 DNA reads TGTGCCAGCAGTTTTCGACAGGCCACCGGGGAGCTGTTTTTT. This translates into CASSFRQATGELFF.

This clone has only a few counts. The chain has TRBV30 and TRBJ1-1; a possible D gene is TRBD1 (6 bases). V was cut by 3 bases and J by 9 bases, with 20 bases left in between. The CDR3 is 14 residues long. CDR1 is GTSNPN, CDR2 SVGIG, per germline (reference sequence). In nucleotides, the CDR3 is TGTGCCTGGAGCCCTACCAGGGGCCTCGAGAAAGCTTTCTTT. Translating it yields CAWSPTRGLEKAFF. The variable domain in full, with the rest retrieved from reference TRBV30 and TRBJ1-1, is SQTIHQWPATLVQPVGSPLSLECTVEGTSNPNLYWYRQAAGRGLQLLFYSVGIGQISSEVPQNLSASRPQDRQFILSSKKLLLSDSGFYLCAWSPTRGLEKAFFGQGTRLTVV.

Regarding this clone: The sample holds other DNA sequences that translate to the same CDR3. V is TRBV6-5 and J is TRBJ1-6; TRBD1 aligns across 9 bases. J gave up 5 bases and V 5 bases, and 1 base lay outside the gene matches. The germline V gene has CDR1 MNHEY and CDR2 SVGAGI. This CDR3 comprises 14 residues. CDR3 protein: CASSRTGDNSPLHF. The CDR3 DNA sequence: TGTGCCAGCAGTAGGACAGGGGATAATTCACCCCTCCACTTT.

The chain uses TRBV2 and TRBJ1-2; D unclear. CDR3 length: 11 residues. Germline lookup yields CDR1 SNHLY and CDR2 FYNNEI. With 7 bases removed from V and 2 bases from J, the gap between germline ends came to 5 bases. The CDR3 is CASNQNYGYTF. Written as DNA, the CDR3 is TGTGCCAGCAATCAGAACTATGGCTACACCTTC.

This chain connects TRBV5-4 to TRBJ2-7; weak D call: TRBD2 (7 bases). This CDR3 is built from 15 residues. V was shortened by 2 bases and J by 5 bases, with 17 bases between the two germline ends. Germline loops: CDR1 SGHNT, CDR2 YYREEE (reference sequence). As DNA, the CDR3 is TGTGCCAGCAGCTTAGCGGGGACACCTAGGGACGAGCAGTACTTC. Its translation is CASSLAGTPRDEQYF.

The chain employs TRBV29-1 and TRBJ2-2; D may be TRBD2 (6 bases). CDR1 and CDR2 from the germline V gene are SQVTM and ANQGSEA. The CDR3 runs to 14 residues. Trimming cost V 4 bases and J 6 bases, with 15 bases left between them. CDR3 protein: CSVVGGGTAGELFF. CDR3 coding DNA: TGCAGCGTTGTAGGAGGCGGGACGGCCGGGGAGCTGTTTTTT.

The chain is built from TRBV7-8 and TRBJ2-3, with D possibly being TRBD1 (6 bases). V was shortened by 5 bases and J by 1 base, with 22 bases between the two germline ends. The germline gives CDR1 SGHVS, CDR2 FQNEAQ. CDR3 length: 18 amino acids. CDR3 nucleotides: TGTGCCAGCAGCCTCAAAGCTTCAGGGGCCCACGGCACAGATACGCAGTATTTT. It codes for CASSLKASGAHGTDTQYF. The full variable domain, with the rest looked up from reference TRBV7-8 and TRBJ2-3, is GAGVSQSPRYKVAKRGQDVALRCDPISGHVSLFWYQQALGQGPEFLTYFQNEAQLDKSGLPSDRFFAERPEGSVSTLKIQRTQQEDSAVYLCASSLKASGAHGTDTQYFGPGTRLTVL.

This rearrangement joins TRBV11-2 to TRBJ1-2, with 9 bases lining up with TRBD1. V was clipped by 0 bases and J by 4 bases; unmatched bases: 3. The V gene's germline CDR1 is SGHAT and CDR2 FQNNGV. CDR3 length: 15 amino acids. CDR3 sequence reads: CASSLDPGQGYGYTF. CDR3 coding DNA: TGTGCCAGCAGCTTAGACCCGGGACAGGGCTATGGCTACACCTTC.

The chain uses TRBV11-1 and TRBJ2-7; a possible D gene is TRBD1 (6 bases). V gave up 3 bases and J gave up 3 bases, with 15 bases separating them. Germline lookup yields CDR1 SGHAT and CDR2 FQDESV (reference sequence). This CDR3 is 15 amino acids long. CDR3 sequence: CASSFRPGQRYEQYF. CDR3 DNA: TGTGCCAGCAGCTTCAGGCCGGGACAACGCTACGAGCAGTACTTC.

This chain connects TRBV14 to TRBJ2-1, with no clear D. Germline V CDR1 and CDR2: SGHDN, FVKESK. Between the trimmed V and J ends, which lost 4 bases and 5 bases, there was a span of 9 bases. The CDR3 covers 13 residues. The CDR3 DNA reads as TGTGCCAGCAGCCCAATGGGCAACAATGAGCAGTTCTTC. Its protein is CASSPMGNNEQFF.